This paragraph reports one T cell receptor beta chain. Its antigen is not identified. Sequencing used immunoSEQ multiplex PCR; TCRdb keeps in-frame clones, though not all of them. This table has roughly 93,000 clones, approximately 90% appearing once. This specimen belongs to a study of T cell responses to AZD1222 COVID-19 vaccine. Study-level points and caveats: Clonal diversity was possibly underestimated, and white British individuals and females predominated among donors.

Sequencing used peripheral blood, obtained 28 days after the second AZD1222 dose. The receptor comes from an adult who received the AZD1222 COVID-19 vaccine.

The CDR3 DNA is TGTGCCAGCAGCTTAGCAGAGGGAATGAACACTGAAGCTTTCTTT. This gives the protein CASSLAEGMNTEAFF. V is TRBV7-6 and J is TRBJ1-1; D gene ambiguous. Germline values: CDR1 SGHVS, CDR2 FNYEAQ. With 0 bases removed from V and 0 bases from J, the gap between germline ends came to 8 bases. The CDR3 loop spans 15 amino acids.